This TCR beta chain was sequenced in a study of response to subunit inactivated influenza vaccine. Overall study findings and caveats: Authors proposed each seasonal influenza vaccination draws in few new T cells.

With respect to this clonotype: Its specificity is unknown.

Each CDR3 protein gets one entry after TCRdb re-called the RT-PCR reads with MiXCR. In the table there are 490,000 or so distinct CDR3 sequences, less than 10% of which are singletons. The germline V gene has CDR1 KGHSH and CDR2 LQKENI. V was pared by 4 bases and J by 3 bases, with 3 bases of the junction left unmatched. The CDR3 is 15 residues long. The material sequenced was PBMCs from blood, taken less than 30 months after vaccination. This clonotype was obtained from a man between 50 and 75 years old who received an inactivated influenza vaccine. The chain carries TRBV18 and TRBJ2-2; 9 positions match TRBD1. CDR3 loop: CASSQRQGDTGELFF. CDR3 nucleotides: TGTGCCAGCTCACAACGACAGGGGGACACCGGGGAGCTGTTTTTT.